In this sample, the clone carrying this T cell receptor beta chain turned up a few times. As yet, its antigen is unknown. This sample is drawn from a study of T cell repertoires in cytomegalovirus infection. At the level of the study: Recently identified HLA-C-restricted CMV epitopes were among the peptides used. Indications of both CMV infection and matching HLA type were provided by public TCR beta signatures.

TCRdb processed the reads anew with MiXCR; each CDR3 protein has one entry. The sample lists around 230,000 distinct CDR3 sequences, 38% occurring once. V gave up 10 bases and J gave up 6 bases; unmatched junction bases: 8. The CDR3 covers 13 residues. Germline V lookup: CDR1 ENHRY, CDR2 SYGVKD. Findings of the study overall: Dominating the ex vivo response were HLA-C-restricted CMV-specific TCR beta clonotypes. The cumulative frequency of public TCR beta families identified carriers of CMV plus the relevant HLA.

This specimen consisted of CD8+ T cells from cultured PBMCs, obtained from culture after CMV antigen stimulation. The chain combines TRBV10-3 with TRBJ2-1; 8 bases agree with TRBD1. The clonotype originates from a human donor in good health (CMV status not recorded). Some clones in this sample may be carry-over from other donors' samples. The CDR3 sequence is CASGTGPSNEQFF. CDR3 sequence (DNA): TGTGCCAGCGGGACAGGCCCGTCCAATGAGCAGTTCTTC.